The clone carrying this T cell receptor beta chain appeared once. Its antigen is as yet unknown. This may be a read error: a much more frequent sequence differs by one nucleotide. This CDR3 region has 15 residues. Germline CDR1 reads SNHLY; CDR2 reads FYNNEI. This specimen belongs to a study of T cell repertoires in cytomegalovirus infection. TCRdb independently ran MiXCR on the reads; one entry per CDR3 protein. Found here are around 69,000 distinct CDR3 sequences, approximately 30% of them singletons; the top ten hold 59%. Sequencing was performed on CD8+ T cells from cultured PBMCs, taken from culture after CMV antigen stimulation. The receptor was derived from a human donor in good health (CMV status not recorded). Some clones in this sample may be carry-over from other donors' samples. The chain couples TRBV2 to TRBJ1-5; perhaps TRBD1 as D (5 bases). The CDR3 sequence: CPSSLFREGNQPQHF. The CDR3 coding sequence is TGTCCCAGCAGTCTATTCAGGGAGGGCAATCAGCCCCAGCATTTT.